This TCR beta chain was identified during a study of vaccination and CD4 T cells after COVID-19 (dated 2022 in TCRdb). Concerning the study at large: Every convalescent patient had a positive nasal swab PCR test for SARS-CoV-2, with mild disease in roughly nine patients and severe disease in one. Six males and four females were included in the convalescent cohort, with two Hispanic individuals, seven Caucasians, two Asians and one multiracial person represented. Two doses of either the Pfizer-BioNTech BNT162b2 vaccine (n=8) or the Moderna mRNA-1273 vaccine (n=2) were administered to participants. Post-COVID blood samples from convalescent patients were collected a median of around 110 days after diagnosis, with a range of 35 to 161 days. Post-vaccine blood samples were taken a median of around 77 days after the second vaccine dose, with a range of roughly 13 to 250 days. Overlapping spike peptide pools from SARS-CoV-2 and from the common cold coronaviruses HCoV-NL63, HCoV-OC43 and HCoV-229E were used as culture stimuli. Control cultures received a CEFX viral epitope pool as the positive control, an HIV-1 Nef peptide pool as the negative control, or no peptide. The spike-specific CD4+ TCR repertoire was compared before and after mRNA vaccination in under 11 COVID-19 convalescent patients and a handful of infection-naive healthy vaccine recipients. Overall study outcomes, separate from this receptor: Among the post-vaccine SARS-CoV-2-reactive clones in convalescent patients, a median about 87% showed up only after vaccination, which suggests vaccine-specific priming. Of the vaccine-specific clones found in convalescent patients, nearly all (304 of 307) were mono-reactive for SARS-CoV-2 spike instead of being cross-reactive with common cold coronaviruses. An increase in the median number of SARS-CoV-2-reactive clonotypes from 20 to 25 after infection to 38 after vaccination was observed, but the change was not found to be significant. The number of convalescent patients in the study was relatively small, and the study did not examine early timepoints following natural infection.

This clonotype came up once. This receptor's antigen is unknown. Within one base of it there is no much larger clone, and no base qualities were kept. Resting on one read, the evidence is weak. Libraries were made using PCR. At the Johns Hopkins FTIC core, DNA from the cultured CD4+ T cells underwent TCR sequencing with the Oncomine TCR Beta short-read assay. Genomic DNA was extracted from the cultured CD4+ T cells with the QIAamp micro DNA kit. The Oncomine TCR Beta libraries from cultured CD4+ T cells were pooled using unique dual indexes and then sequenced on an Illumina iSeq 100. The published analysis was carried out like this. Non-productive sequences were removed, and CDR3s not starting with C, not ending with F or W, or shorter than 7 amino acids were discarded. Antigen-specific clonotypes were identified with the MANAFEST web application by comparing peptide-stimulated wells with reference and other culture wells. For a clone to be called positive, the clone needed an FDR below 0.05, an odds ratio above 5, and a productive frequency above 0.1% in at least two of three replicate wells. Cross-reactive clonotypes were defined as significantly expanded in both SARS-CoV-2 spike wells and at least one common cold coronavirus spike condition. Similarity between CDR3 sequences was evaluated in R version 3.6.1 using Levenshtein distances (stringdist) and unrooted phylogenetic trees (ape). TCRdb took the public reads, trimmed them with fastp at Q25, ran MiXCR for clone calling and kept in-frame beta chains. CDR3 protein sequences are deduplicated, and each keeps its most common genes and DNA. None of the V and J calls come from the authors' own analysis; TCRdb made them. The sample records 5,800 or so distinct CDR3 sequences, under 70% of which are singletons. 40% to 50% of the sample comes from the top ten.

Inclusive of the bounding cysteine and phenylalanine, the CDR3 is 13 residues long. Here the CDR3 DNA is all that survives: 39 bases in frame from base 1. The CDR1 and CDR2 encoded by the germline V gene are MNHNS and SASEGT. V sheds 5 bases and J sheds 2 bases, leaving 9 bases between their ends. The sample's treatment or condition, from its label and the paper: roughly 10-day PBMC culture with coronavirus spike peptide pools or control peptides (ViraFEST assay). The study used the ViraFEST assay, which expanded antigen-specific T cells with peptide pools and then identified expanded clonotypes by TCR sequencing. The convalescent patients' positive SARS-CoV-2 PCR tests were from March to December 2020, which was before the Alpha, Beta and Delta variants emerged in the United States. Roughly 2 million PBMCs per well were cultured in IMDM with approximately 4.9% human AB serum and 8 to 10 IU/ml IL-2, plus 10 ug/ml peptide pools. Half of the culture medium was replaced with fresh IL-2-containing medium on days 3 and 7. After 10 to 11 days of culture, CD4+ T cells were isolated by negative selection using the EasySep CD4+ T cell isolation kit. PBMCs were separated from whole blood using Ficoll-Paque Plus gradient centrifugation and then either used fresh or cryopreserved at -140C. Triplicate wells were generally used for each culture condition.

Recombination connected TRBV6-1 to TRBJ2-5; the D gene cannot be resolved reliably. Sequenced sample: CD4+ T cells from blood, cultured in vitro. The origin of this receptor is a human donor who had recovered from COVID-19. The nucleotide sequence reads TGTGCCAGCAGTCGTGGGCGGCAAGAGACCCAGTACTTC. This yields the protein CASSRGRQETQYF.